This T cell receptor beta chain was sequenced during a study of blood T cell repertoires in COVID-19. Study background: The study drew acute and convalescent COVID-19 samples from the United States, Italy and Spain. T cells, B-cell-depleted T cells, or PBMCs supplied cDNA or gDNA.

Seattle researchers signed up patients amid active infection and tracked them longitudinally. Source study methods: Amplification with reference gene primers provided the estimates of nucleated cell counts. Sequenced by immunoSEQ multiplex PCR; TCRdb stores in-frame clones only, minus some. That table supplies the V and J calls and clone size; D and trimming were determined from the DNA. The repertoire holds roughly 150,000 clones, with just over 90% as singletons. This CDR3 is built from 17 residues. Trimming took off 2 bases at V and 0 bases at J, with 14 bases between the two ends. Germline CDR1 reads SGHVS; CDR2 reads FQNEAQ.

The chain carries TRBV7-8 and TRBJ1-5, with D perhaps TRBD1 (6 bases). The sample was peripheral blood. The TCR comes from a woman aged 55 to 70 with COVID-19, enrolled during active disease. CDR3 DNA sequence: TGTGCCAGCAGCTTAACGGGGTCCAGGGGTAGCAATCAGCCCCAGCATTTT. It specifies CASSLTGSRGSNQPQHF. The whole variable domain, filled in from reference TRBV7-8 and TRBJ1-5, reads GAGVSQSPRYKVAKRGQDVALRCDPISGHVSLFWYQQALGQGPEFLTYFQNEAQLDKSGLPSDRFFAERPEGSVSTLKIQRTQQEDSAVYLCASSLTGSRGSNQPQHFGDGTRLSIL.